Reported below is one TCR beta chain. The sample originates from a study of blood T cell repertoires in COVID-19. Germline CDR1 and CDR2: MNHEY and SVGAGI. This CDR3 has 13 amino acids. Here immunoSEQ multiplex PCR was the method, and the copy in TCRdb shows in-frame clones only, minus some. Among 43,000 or so clones listed, over 80% were seen once. The receptor was isolated from a man aged 55 to 70 with active COVID-19. The sequenced sample was peripheral blood. The rearrangement uses TRBV6-5 and TRBJ2-7; 9 bases line up with TRBD2. The CDR3 reads CASGSSGKYEQYF. DNA of the CDR3: TGTGCTTCAGGGTCTAGCGGGAAATACGAGCAGTACTTC.